Here is one TCR beta chain with its context. Its specific antigen is unknown. Base qualities were left out, and no much larger clone turns up one base away. The sample originates from a study of shared clonotypes between healthy human individuals (TCRdb year 2020). Study-level background: A couple of women and three men aged 18 to 49 years were included in the cohort. Per donor, three plates each were used for CD4 naive and CD4 memory, two for CD8 naive, and one for CD8 memory. To estimate repertoire size and how much clonotypes are shared between individuals, the study performed deep sequencing of blood TCR repertoires from a few healthy adults. Different laboratories and diverse techniques were used to prepare libraries and sequence TCR repertoires, to increase sequencing depth and limit assay-specific biases. Between about 0.94 and 10 billion PBMCs per donor were obtained by leukapheresis.

From the germline V gene (reference sequence), CDR1 is LNHNV and CDR2 is YYDKDF. The germline ends are 14 bases apart after V is trimmed by 5 bases and J by 3 bases. Including the terminal cysteine and phenylalanine, the CDR3 comprises 15 residues. This entry keeps only the CDR3 DNA: 45 bases, framed from base 1. TCR CDR3 regions were amplified from genomic DNA by multiplex PCR using the deep immunoSEQ assay. Extracted genomic DNA from each cell subset was distributed evenly across all wells of several immunoSEQ 96-well plates, and each plate was treated as a replicate. Each replicate PCR for sorted subsets received about 200 ng genomic DNA, equal to about 29,000 T cell genomes. Purified libraries were measured with a Qubit 3.0 fluorometer, size-checked on a Bioanalyzer 2100, and measured again with the KAPA Library Quantification kit. Every immunoSEQ 96-well plate was sequenced on a separate single-read 150-cycle Illumina NextSeq 550 flow cell. Turning to the authors' computational methods: Because the immunoSEQ output held only junctional sequences and lacked quality scores, the filtering could not match the filtering applied to full-length reads. Sequences were annotated with PyIR, a Python wrapper for IgBLAST v1.9, using IMGT germline references to assign V/J genes and CDR3. Reads were filtered out if the reads had weak V/J assignments (E-value above 1e-6), no CDR3, stop codons, out-of-frame junctions, or ambiguous translated residues. V3J clonotypes were defined by identical inferred V gene, J gene, and CDR3 amino acid sequence. Percentage overlap between repertoires was computed as shared unique clonotypes divided by the size of the smaller repertoire. Richness of each repertoire was evaluated using RTK rarefaction, the Chao1 estimator, and Recon v2.1 estimates of unobserved clonotypes. For all TCRbeta clonotypes obtained by the gDNA method from several donors, generation probabilities were computed with OLGA. The clones in this table, taken by TCRdb from immuneACCESS, are in-frame only. Not every clone is retained; where verified, under half of the shortfall comes from an unresolved V gene, and the cause of the rest is unknown. V and J calls and clone size are those listed in that table; D and trimming were worked out from the DNA. Counted in this sample were 2 million to 2.5 million clones; approximately 93% of them appeared once. Jointly, the top ten make up approximately 0.4% of the sample.

Study-wide conclusions, independent of this receptor: Sharing across a few donors was observed for around 4.8% of naive CD4, 3% to 3.5% of naive CD8, 2.3% of memory CD4, and roughly 0.4% of memory CD8 clonotypes. The small number of donors limited the genetic and exposure-history diversity represented. Compared with non-shared clonotypes, clonotypes shared by all four sorted-subset donors had higher generation probabilities. Sampling was restricted to blood, and TCR repertoires in tissues likely differ from the TCR repertoires found in blood. Based on pairwise subsampling, the degree of clonotype sharing among donors was expected to be affected by sequencing depth. Incomplete sequencing was indicated by rarefaction of sorted-subset datasets, despite the large sequencing depth. Naive subsets generally had larger estimated clonotype richness than memory subsets.

The donors were healthy, HIV-negative adults with no recently reported acute infections or vaccinations. Only Caucasian adults living in Nashville, Tennessee, USA were represented among the donors. CD4+ T cells were enriched by magnetic negative selection, after which naive cells were positively selected on CD45RA and the negative fraction was taken as the memory subset. After blood collection by leukapheresis, PBMCs were isolated using Ficoll-Histopaque density gradient centrifugation and then cryopreserved in the vapor phase of liquid nitrogen. Purity and quantity of every magnetically sorted T cell population were checked by analytical flow cytometry. Each sorted fraction had its genomic DNA isolated and then quantified by UV absorbance on a Nanodrop 2000c.

The sequence was obtained from a man aged 18 to 30 in good health. Some clones in this sample may be carry-over from other donors' samples. What was sequenced was naive CD4+ T cells from PBMCs. The cell subset or site label on this specimen signifies: CD45RA+ positively selected. Recombination linked TRBV15 to TRBJ1-5; the D gene is not confidently resolved. The nucleotide sequence is TGTGCCACCAGCGAGCGTGGGCAGCACAATCAGCCCCAGCATTTT. Translated, this is CATSERGQHNQPQHF.